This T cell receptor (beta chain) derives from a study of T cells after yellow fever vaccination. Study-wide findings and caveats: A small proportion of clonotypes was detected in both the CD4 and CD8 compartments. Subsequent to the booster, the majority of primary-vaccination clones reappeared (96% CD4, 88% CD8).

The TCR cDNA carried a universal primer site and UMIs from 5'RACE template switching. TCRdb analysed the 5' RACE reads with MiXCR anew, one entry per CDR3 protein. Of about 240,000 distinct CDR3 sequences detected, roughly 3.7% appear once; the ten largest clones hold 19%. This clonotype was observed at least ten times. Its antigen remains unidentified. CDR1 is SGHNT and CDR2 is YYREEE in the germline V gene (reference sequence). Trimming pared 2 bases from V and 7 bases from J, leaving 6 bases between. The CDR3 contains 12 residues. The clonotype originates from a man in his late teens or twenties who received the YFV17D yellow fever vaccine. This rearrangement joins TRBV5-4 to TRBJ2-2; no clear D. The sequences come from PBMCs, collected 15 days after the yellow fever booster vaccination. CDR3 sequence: CASSLRFGELFF. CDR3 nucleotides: TGTGCCAGCAGCTTACGCTTCGGGGAGCTGTTTTTT.